This T cell receptor (beta chain) is from a study of control samples from healthy donors and cancer patients. The CDR3 is made up of 13 amino acids. Trimming took off 1 base at V and 6 bases at J, with 7 bases between the two ends. Germline V lookup: CDR1 SGHNT, CDR2 YYREEE (reference sequence). Profiled with immunoSEQ multiplex PCR; TCRdb holds only in-frame clones, not every one. In the table there are around 130,000 clones, 85% to 90% of which are singletons. The TCR was taken from a middle-aged man with head and neck cancer. Sequencing used PBMCs. V and J are TRBV5-4 and TRBJ2-2; unclear D gene. CDR3 in amino acids: CASSLNSPGELFF. The CDR3 DNA follows: TGTGCCAGCAGCTTGAATTCCCCCGGGGAGCTGTTTTTT.